A single count supports the clone carrying this TCR beta chain. The CDR3 loop spans 15 amino acids. Germline-derived CDR1 and CDR2 are ENHRY and SYGVKD. Trimming cost V 4 bases and J 4 bases, with 13 bases left between them. This record comes from a study of blood T cell repertoires in COVID-19. Clones were sequenced by immunoSEQ multiplex PCR, and TCRdb holds only the in-frame ones, with some missing. The sample lists about 130,000 clones; roughly 75% were seen once. This sequence joins TRBV10-3 and TRBJ2-2; D not certain. The TCR was taken from a woman aged 45-60 years who had recovered from COVID-19. Source material: PBMCs or T cells enriched from blood (not recorded which). The CDR3 spells CAISADIPRTGELFF. Here the CDR3 DNA reads TGTGCCATCAGTGCCGACATCCCCCGCACCGGGGAGCTGTTTTTT.